The sequence of this TCR beta chain was determined in a study of T cell responses to AZD1222 COVID-19 vaccine. Study observations and caveats: Among those given AZD1222, only five or six were seropositive at baseline. As reported, nearly half of all spike-specific TCRs target variant regions that are unmutated.

Concerning this clone itself: Its antigen remains unknown.

Second doses that came at about 4 or about 12 weeks were put together. TCRdb keeps only in-frame clones here, not all; method: immunoSEQ multiplex PCR. The sample gives more than 100,000 clones, 80% to 95% of which show up once; approximately 2% is in the top ten. The germline V gene encodes CDR1 SGHAT and CDR2 FQNNGV. Trimming at V came to 5 bases and at J to 9 bases, leaving 6 bases not matched to a gene. This CDR3 has 14 residues. The specimen was peripheral blood, collected 28 days after the second AZD1222 dose. The origin of this receptor is an adult who received the AZD1222 COVID-19 vaccine. V is TRBV11-2 and J is TRBJ1-6, with 8 bases aligning to TRBD1. The CDR3 protein is CASSPDRGGSPLHF. The CDR3, as DNA: TGTGCCAGCAGCCCCGACAGGGGAGGTTCACCCCTCCACTTT.